This TCR beta chain appears in the sequencing data of a study of CD8+CD57+ T cells in acquired aplastic anemia. Whole-study findings and limits: Patients and controls were found to share twenty-nine CD8+ CDR3 sequences.

Before being chosen for sequencing, patients had shown CD8+CD57+ cell expansion by flow cytometry. Details on this clonotype: The antigen remains unidentified.

The CDR3 covers 13 residues. V was cut by 7 bases and J by 0 bases, with 9 bases left in between. CDR1 and CDR2 from the germline V gene are ENHRY and SYGVKD. Profiling that covered TCR beta VDJ and CDR3 relied on genomic DNA as its template. A single record per CDR3 protein comes from TCRdb applying MiXCR to the reads. The table lists some 180,000 distinct CDR3 sequences, almost 50% of them singletons. The rearrangement uses TRBV10-3 and TRBJ1-1, with no clear D. The sequence was collected from a human donor with aplastic anemia. The sequencing sample was made of sorted CD4+, CD8+, or CD8+CD57+ T cells (not recorded which) from PBMCs. CDR3 in DNA: TGTGCCATCACCGAATTGATGAACACTGAAGCTTTCTTT. This sequence encodes CAITELMNTEAFF.